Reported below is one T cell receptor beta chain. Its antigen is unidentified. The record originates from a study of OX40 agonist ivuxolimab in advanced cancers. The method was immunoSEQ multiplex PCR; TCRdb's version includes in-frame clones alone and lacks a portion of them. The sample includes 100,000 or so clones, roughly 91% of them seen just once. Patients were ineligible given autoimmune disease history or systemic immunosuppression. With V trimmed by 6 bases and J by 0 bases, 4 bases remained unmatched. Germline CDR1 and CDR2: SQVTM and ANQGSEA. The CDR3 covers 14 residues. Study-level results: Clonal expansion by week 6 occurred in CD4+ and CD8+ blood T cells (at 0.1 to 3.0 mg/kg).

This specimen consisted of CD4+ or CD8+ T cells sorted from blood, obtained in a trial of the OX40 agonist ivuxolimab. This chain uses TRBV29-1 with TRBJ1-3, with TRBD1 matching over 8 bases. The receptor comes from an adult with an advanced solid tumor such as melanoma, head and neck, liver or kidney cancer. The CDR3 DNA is TGCAGCGTCGATACAGGGGGCTCTGGAAACACCATATATTTT. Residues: CSVDTGGSGNTIYF.